These 7 T cell receptor beta chains originate from one sample sequenced in a study of blood T cell repertoires in COVID-19. The method was immunoSEQ multiplex PCR; TCRdb's version includes in-frame clones alone and lacks a portion of them. Here the sample spans 70,000 to 90,000 clones, 79% being singletons. Sequencing was done on a sample of peripheral blood. The receptors originated from a human donor in a cohort sampled during active COVID-19.

This clone is a singleton in its sample. The V call is TRBV7-2, the J call TRBJ1-2, with D uncertain. This CDR3 is 15 amino acids long. Trimming pared 3 bases from V and 4 bases from J, leaving 15 bases between. Germline assignment: CDR1 SGHTA and CDR2 FQGNSA. CDR3 nucleotide sequence: TGTGCCAGCAGCTTGAACCGCGGCGAGGGCTATGGCTACACCTTC. Amino acid sequence: CASSLNRGEGYGYTF. The full variable domain, rest sourced from reference TRBV7-2 and TRBJ1-2, is GAGVSQSPSNKVTEKGKDVELRCDPISGHTALYWYRQSLGQGLEFLIYFQGNSAPDKSGLPSDRFSAERTGGSVSTLTIQRTQQEDSAVYLCASSLNRGEGYGYTFGSGTRLTVV.

The CDR3 nucleotides are TGTGCCAGCAGCTCATCCGTCCAGGGAAACATTCAGTACTTC. It encodes CASSSSVQGNIQYF. V and J are TRBV11-1 and TRBJ2-4; possibly TRBD1 for D (5 bases). Germline V gives CDR1 SGHAT, CDR2 FQDESV (reference sequence). The CDR3 runs 14 residues. V was cut by 4 bases and J by 6 bases, with 13 bases left in between.

The sample holds a few counts of this clone. CDR3 amino acids: CASRRQGADEQYF. The CDR3 DNA reads as TGTGCCAGCAGAAGACAGGGGGCCGACGAGCAGTACTTC. The V call is TRBV28, the J call TRBJ2-7; 10 bases fit TRBD1. The CDR3 runs to 13 residues. V trimming: 6 bases; J trimming: 5 bases; junction bases outside the gene matches: 4. CDR1 and CDR2 from the germline V gene are MDHEN and SYDVKM.

The chain employs TRBV7-6 and TRBJ2-1, with 11 bases fitting TRBD1. Germline V CDR1 and CDR2: SGHVS, FNYEAQ. J lost 6 bases, V lost 5 bases, and 6 bases had no gene match. This CDR3 is built from 15 residues. CDR3 DNA: TGTGCCAGCAGCAGGGGGGACAGGGGGAGCAATGAGCAGTTCTTC. Its protein is CASSRGDRGSNEQFF.

The V call is TRBV29-1, the J call TRBJ2-2; 7 nucleotides agree with TRBD1. The CDR3 sequence is 14 residues long. The trim removed 3 bases at V and 4 bases at J, leaving 5 bases unmatched. Germline values: CDR1 SQVTM, CDR2 ANQGSEA. CDR3 coding DNA: TGCAGCGTTGACCCAAACAGGGGCACCGGGGAGCTGTTTTTT. Amino acids: CSVDPNRGTGELFF.

The gene calls are TRBV6-4 and TRBJ1-1; D possibly corresponds to TRBD1 (6 bases). The germline CDR1 and CDR2 sequences are MRHNA and SNTAGT. The CDR3 sequence is 14 residues long. With 6 bases removed from V and 1 base from J, the gap between germline ends came to 12 bases. The CDR3 sequence is CASSKQGGNTEAFF. The DNA for the CDR3 is TGTGCCAGCAGCAAACAGGGTGGGAACACTGAAGCTTTCTTT.

The rearrangement links TRBV7-6 to TRBJ2-6; D unresolved. The germline V gene has CDR1 SGHVS and CDR2 FNYEAQ. Trimming left V 5 bases short and J 2 bases short, with 10 bases between. CDR3 length: 15 residues. The CDR3, as DNA: TGTGCCAGCAGCGACTCTACAACTGGGGCCAACGTCCTGACTTTC. Translated, it gives CASSDSTTGANVLTF.